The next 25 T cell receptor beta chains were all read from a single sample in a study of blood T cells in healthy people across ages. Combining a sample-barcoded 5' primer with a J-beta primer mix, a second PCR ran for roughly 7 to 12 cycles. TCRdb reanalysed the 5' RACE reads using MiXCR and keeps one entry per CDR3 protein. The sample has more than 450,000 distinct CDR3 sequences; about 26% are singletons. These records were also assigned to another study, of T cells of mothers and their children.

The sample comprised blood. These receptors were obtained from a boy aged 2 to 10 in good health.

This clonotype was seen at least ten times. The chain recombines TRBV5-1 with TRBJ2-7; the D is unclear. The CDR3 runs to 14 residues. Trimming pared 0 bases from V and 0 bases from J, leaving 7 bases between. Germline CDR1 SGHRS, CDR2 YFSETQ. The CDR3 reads CASSLEWVSYEQYF. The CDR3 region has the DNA TGCGCCAGCAGCTTGGAGTGGGTCTCCTACGAGCAGTACTTC.

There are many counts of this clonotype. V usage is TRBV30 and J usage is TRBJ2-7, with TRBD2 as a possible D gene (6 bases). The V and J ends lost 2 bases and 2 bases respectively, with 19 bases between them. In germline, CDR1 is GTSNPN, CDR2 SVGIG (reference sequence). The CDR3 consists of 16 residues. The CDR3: CAWSTLRGKRAYEQYF. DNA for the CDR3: TGTGCCTGGAGTACCCTCCGCGGGAAGAGGGCCTACGAGCAGTACTTC. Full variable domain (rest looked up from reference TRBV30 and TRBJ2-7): SQTIHQWPATLVQPVGSPLSLECTVEGTSNPNLYWYRQAAGRGLQLLFYSVGIGQISSEVPQNLSASRPQDRQFILSSKKLLLSDSGFYLCAWSTLRGKRAYEQYFGPGTRLTVT.

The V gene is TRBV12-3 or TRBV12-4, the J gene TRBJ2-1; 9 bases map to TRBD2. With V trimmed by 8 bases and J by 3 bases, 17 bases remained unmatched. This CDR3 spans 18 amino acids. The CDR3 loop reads CASDPKDRSSGSYNEQFF. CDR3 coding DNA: TGTGCCAGCGACCCAAAGGACCGGAGTAGCGGGAGCTACAATGAGCAGTTCTTC.

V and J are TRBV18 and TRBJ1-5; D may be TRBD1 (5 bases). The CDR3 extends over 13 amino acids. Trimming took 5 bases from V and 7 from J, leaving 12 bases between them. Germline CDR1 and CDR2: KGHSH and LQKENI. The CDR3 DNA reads TGTGCCAGCTCAGCCGGGGACGGACAGCCCCAGCATTTT. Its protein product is CASSAGDGQPQHF.

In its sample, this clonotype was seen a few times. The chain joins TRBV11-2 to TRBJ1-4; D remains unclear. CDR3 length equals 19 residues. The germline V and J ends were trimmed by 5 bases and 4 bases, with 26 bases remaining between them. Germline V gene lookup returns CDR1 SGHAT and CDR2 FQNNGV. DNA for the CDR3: TGTGCCAGCAGCCGGAAGCGGGTGTATGGGTACGGGGTTAATGAAAAACTGTTTTTT. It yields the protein CASSRKRVYGYGVNEKLFF.

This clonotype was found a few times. The CDR3 region has the DNA TGTGCCAGCAGTATTAGAGGGGGACGGAGCTCTGGGGCCAACGTCCTGACTTTC. Its translation is CASSIRGGRSSGANVLTF. The V gene is TRBV7-2, the J gene TRBJ2-6; D perhaps matches TRBD1 (6 bases). With 6 bases removed from V and 0 bases from J, the gap between germline ends came to 18 bases. The CDR3 has 18 amino acids. Germline CDR1 is SGHTA and CDR2 is FQGNSA. Full variable domain (missing parts from reference TRBV7-2 and TRBJ2-6): GAGVSQSPSNKVTEKGKDVELRCDPISGHTALYWYRQSLGQGLEFLIYFQGNSAPDKSGLPSDRFSAERTGGSVSTLTIQRTQQEDSAVYLCASSIRGGRSSGANVLTFGAGSRLTVL.

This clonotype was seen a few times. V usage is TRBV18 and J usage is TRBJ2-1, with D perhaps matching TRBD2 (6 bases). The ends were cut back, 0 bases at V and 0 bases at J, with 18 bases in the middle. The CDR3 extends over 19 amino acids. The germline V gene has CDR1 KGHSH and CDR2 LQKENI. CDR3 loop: CASSPPVAGIIRSYNEQFF. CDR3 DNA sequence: TGTGCCAGCTCACCACCGGTGGCGGGAATAATACGCTCCTACAATGAGCAGTTCTTC. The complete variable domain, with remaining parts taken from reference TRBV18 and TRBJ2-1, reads NAGVMQNPRHLVRRRGQEARLRCSPMKGHSHVYWYRQLPEEGLKFMVYLQKENIIDESGMPKERFSAEFPKEGPSILRIQQVVRGDSAAYFCASSPPVAGIIRSYNEQFFGPGTRLTVL.

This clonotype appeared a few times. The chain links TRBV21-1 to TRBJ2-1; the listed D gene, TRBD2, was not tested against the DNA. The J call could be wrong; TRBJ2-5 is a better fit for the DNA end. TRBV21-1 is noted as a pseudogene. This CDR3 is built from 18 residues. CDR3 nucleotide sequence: TGTGCCCGCAGCGAATCGAGACTAGCCCCTGGAAAACAAGAGACCCAGTACTTC. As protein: CARSESRLAPGKQETQYF.

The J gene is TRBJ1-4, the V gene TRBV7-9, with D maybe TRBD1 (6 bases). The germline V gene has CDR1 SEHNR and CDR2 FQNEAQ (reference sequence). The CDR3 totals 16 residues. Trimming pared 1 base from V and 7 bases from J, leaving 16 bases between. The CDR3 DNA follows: TGTGCCAGCAGCTTAGAAGGGGGGGGACACCGTGAAAAACTGTTTTTT. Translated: CASSLEGGGHREKLFF.

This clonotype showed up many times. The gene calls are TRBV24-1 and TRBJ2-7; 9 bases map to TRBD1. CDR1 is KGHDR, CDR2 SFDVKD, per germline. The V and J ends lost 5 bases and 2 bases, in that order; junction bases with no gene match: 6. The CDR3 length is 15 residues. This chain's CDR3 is CATSVGRQGAYEQYF. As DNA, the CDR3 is TGTGCCACCAGTGTCGGGAGACAGGGGGCCTACGAGCAGTACTTC.

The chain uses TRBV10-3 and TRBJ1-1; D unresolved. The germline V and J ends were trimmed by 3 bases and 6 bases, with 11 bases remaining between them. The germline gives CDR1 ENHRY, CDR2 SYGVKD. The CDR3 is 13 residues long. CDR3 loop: CAISDRNSPEAFF. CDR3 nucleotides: TGTGCCATCAGTGACAGAAACTCCCCTGAAGCTTTCTTT.

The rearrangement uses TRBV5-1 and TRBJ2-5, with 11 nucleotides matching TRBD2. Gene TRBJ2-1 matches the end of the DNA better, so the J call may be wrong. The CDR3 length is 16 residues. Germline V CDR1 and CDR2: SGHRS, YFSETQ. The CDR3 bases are TGCGCCAGCAGCTCCGTGACTAGCGGGGAACCCAATGAGCAGTTCTTC. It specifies CASSSVTSGEPNEQFF.

The CDR3 DNA is TGTGCCACCAGCACGTTTCGCGGGGAGCAGTTCTTC. It encodes CATSTFRGEQFF. The chain is built from TRBV15 and TRBJ2-1, with D possibly being TRBD2 (5 bases). Germline CDR1 reads LNHNV; CDR2 reads YYDKDF (reference sequence). Trimming removed 4 bases at V and 10 bases at J, with 11 bases between. This CDR3 has 12 amino acids.

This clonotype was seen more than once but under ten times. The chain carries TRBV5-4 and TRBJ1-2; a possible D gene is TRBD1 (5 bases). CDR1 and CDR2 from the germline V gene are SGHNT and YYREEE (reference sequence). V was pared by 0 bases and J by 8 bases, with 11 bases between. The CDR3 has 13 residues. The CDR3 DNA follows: TGTGCCAGCAGCTTGGTAGGGGTTGGAGGCTACACCTTC. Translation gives CASSLVGVGGYTF.

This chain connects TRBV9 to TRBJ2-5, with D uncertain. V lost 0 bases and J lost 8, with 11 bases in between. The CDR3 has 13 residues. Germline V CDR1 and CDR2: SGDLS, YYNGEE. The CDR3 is CASSVGGHDTQYF. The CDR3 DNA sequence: TGTGCCAGCAGCGTAGGTGGGCATGATACCCAGTACTTC. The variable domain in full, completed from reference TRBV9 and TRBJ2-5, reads DSGVTQTPKHLITATGQRVTLRCSPRSGDLSVYWYQQSLDQGLQFLIQYYNGEERAKGNILERFSAQQFPDLHSELNLSSLELGDSALYFCASSVGGHDTQYFGPGTRLLVL.

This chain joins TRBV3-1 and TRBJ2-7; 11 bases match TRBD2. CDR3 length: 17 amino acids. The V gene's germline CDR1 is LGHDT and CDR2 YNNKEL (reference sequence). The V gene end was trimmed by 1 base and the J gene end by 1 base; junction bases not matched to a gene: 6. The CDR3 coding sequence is TGTGCCAGCAGCCAAGCCCCCGGGACTAGCGGTTCCTACGAGCAGTACTTC. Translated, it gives CASSQAPGTSGSYEQYF.

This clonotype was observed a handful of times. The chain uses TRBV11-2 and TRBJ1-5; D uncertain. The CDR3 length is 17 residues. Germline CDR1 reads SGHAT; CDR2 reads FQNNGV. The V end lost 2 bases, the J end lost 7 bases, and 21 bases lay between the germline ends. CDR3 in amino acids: CASSLSLARVSPQPQHF. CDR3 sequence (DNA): TGTGCCAGCAGCTTATCTTTAGCGAGGGTTTCCCCCCAGCCCCAGCATTTT.

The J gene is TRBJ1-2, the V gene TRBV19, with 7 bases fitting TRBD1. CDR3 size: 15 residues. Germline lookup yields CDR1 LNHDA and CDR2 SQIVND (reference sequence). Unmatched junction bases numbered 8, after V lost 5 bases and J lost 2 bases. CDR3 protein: CASSLSTGRNYGYTF. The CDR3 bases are TGTGCCAGTAGTCTTTCGACAGGGAGAAACTATGGCTACACCTTC.

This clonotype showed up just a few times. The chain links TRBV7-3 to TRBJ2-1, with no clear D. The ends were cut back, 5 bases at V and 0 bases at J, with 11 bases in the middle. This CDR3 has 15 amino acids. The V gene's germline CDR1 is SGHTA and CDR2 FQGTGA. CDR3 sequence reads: CASSPWPNSYNEQFF. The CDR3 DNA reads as TGTGCCAGCAGCCCCTGGCCAAACTCCTACAATGAGCAGTTCTTC. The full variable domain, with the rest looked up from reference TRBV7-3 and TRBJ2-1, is GAGVSQTPSNKVTEKGKYVELRCDPISGHTALYWYRQSLGQGPEFLIYFQGTGAADDSGLPNDRFFAVRPEGSVSTLKIQRTERGDSAVYLCASSPWPNSYNEQFFGPGTRLTVL.

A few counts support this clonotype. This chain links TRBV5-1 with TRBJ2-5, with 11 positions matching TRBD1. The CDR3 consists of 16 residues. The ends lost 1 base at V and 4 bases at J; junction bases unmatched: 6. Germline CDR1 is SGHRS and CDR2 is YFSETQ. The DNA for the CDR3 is TGCGCCAGCAGCTTGTTTCGGACAGGGGGCCGAGAGACCCAGTACTTC. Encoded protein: CASSLFRTGGRETQYF.

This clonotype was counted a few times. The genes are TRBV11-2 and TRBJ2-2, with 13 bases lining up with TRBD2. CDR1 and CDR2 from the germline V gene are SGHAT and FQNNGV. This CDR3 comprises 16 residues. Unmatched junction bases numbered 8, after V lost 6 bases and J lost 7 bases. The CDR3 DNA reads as TGTGCCAGCAGTGGGACTAGCGGGGCCCTCGGCGGGGAGCTGTTTTTT. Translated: CASSGTSGALGGELFF.

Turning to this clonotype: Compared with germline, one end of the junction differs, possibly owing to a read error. DNA for the CDR3: TGTGCCAGCAGCCCCCAGACTAGTTCGGTTTATTCAGATACGCAGTACTTT. Translating it yields CASSPQTSSVYSDTQYF. The chain combines TRBV3-1 with TRBJ2-3; tentative D call: TRBD2 (6 bases). Germline loops: CDR1 LGHDT, CDR2 YNNKEL (reference sequence). The CDR3 covers 17 residues.

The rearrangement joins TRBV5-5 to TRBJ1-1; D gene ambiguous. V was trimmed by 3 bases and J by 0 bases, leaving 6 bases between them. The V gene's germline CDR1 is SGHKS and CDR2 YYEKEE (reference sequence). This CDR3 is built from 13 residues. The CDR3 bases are TGTGCCAGCAGCTGGGTCATGAACACTGAAGCTTTCTTT. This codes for CASSWVMNTEAFF.

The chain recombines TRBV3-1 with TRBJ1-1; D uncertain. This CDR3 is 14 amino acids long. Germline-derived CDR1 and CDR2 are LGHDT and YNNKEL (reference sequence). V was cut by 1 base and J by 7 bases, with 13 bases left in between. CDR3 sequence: CASSQGTENLEAFF. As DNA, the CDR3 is TGTGCCAGCAGCCAAGGTACAGAGAACCTTGAAGCTTTCTTT.

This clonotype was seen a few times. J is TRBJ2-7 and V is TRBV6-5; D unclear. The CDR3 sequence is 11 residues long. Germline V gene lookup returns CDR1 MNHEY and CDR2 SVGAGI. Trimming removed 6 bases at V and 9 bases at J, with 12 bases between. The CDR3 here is CASSSPRGQYF. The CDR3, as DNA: TGTGCCAGCAGCTCACCGAGAGGGCAGTACTTC.